Below, one T cell receptor beta chain is given with its context. These data originate in a study of blood T cell repertoires in COVID-19. Across the study: From the United States, Italy and Spain came samples of acute and convalescent COVID-19. The cDNA or gDNA used as material had been derived from T cells, B-cell-depleted T cells, or PBMCs.

The ends were cut back, 2 bases at V and 14 bases at J, with 19 bases in the middle. Germline values: CDR1 SGHRS, CDR2 YFSETQ. The CDR3 runs 13 residues. As handled by the study authors: Reference gene primer amplification gave estimated nucleated cell counts. Libraries were prepared by immunoSEQ multiplex PCR; TCRdb keeps only in-frame clonotypes and omits some of them. V and J calls and clone size follow that table, whereas D and trimming were derived from the DNA. The sample records 70,000 to 95,000 clones, 80% to 90% being singletons. This clonotype was obtained from a human donor in a cohort sampled during active COVID-19. What was sequenced was peripheral blood. The genes are TRBV5-1 and TRBJ1-2; a possible D gene is TRBD1 (6 bases). The CDR3 nucleotides are TGCGCCAGCAGCTTCGACAGGCCCCCAGCTGGGACCTTC. Protein sequence: CASSFDRPPAGTF. Combining the CDR3 with reference TRBV5-1 and TRBJ1-2 gives the whole variable domain KAGVTQTPRYLIKTRGQQVTLSCSPISGHRSVSWYQQTPGQGLQFLFEYFSETQRNKGNFPGRFSGRQFSNSRSEMNVSTLELGDSALYLCASSFDRPPAGTFGSGTRLTVV.